The entry that follows covers one TCR beta chain sequence. The method was immunoSEQ multiplex PCR; TCRdb's version includes in-frame clones alone and lacks a portion of them. The data show approximately 190,000 clones, around nine tenths seen once. This sample was taken from a study of blood T cell repertoires in COVID-19. This CDR3 has 15 residues. The V end lost 1 base, the J end lost 4 bases, and 13 bases lay between the germline ends. Germline V gene lookup returns CDR1 SGHVS and CDR2 FNYEAQ. Sequenced material: peripheral blood. This clonotype originated in a man in his forties or fifties with active or convalescent COVID-19. The chain employs TRBV7-6 and TRBJ1-2, with TRBD1 as a possible D gene (5 bases). CDR3 sequence reads: CASSLEVGGTYGYTF. Written as DNA, the CDR3 is TGTGCCAGCAGCTTAGAGGTGGGGGGGACCTATGGCTACACCTTC.